Listed below are T cell receptor beta chains from one sample, sequenced in a study of siplizumab effects on memory and regulatory T cells. The data were produced by immunoSEQ multiplex PCR, yet TCRdb's version contains in-frame clones alone and is incomplete. The table shows fewer than 130,000 clones, with roughly 92% occurring only once. Sample: CD4+ T cells sorted from blood. The receptors come from a human donor in good health. Both conserved end residues are part of each CDR3. A D gene is named only where the DNA matches it firmly. Not every row has a clone size; where given, it reads once, few, many or a size class.

DNA	CDR3	D	V	J	size
TGTGCCAGTAGTATTCAGGGGGCCTCAGATACGCAGTATTTT	CASSIQGASDTQYF	TRBD1	TRBV19	TRBJ2-3	NA
TGTGCCAGTAGTGCGGGACTCCCGTACGAGCAGTACTTC	CASSAGLPYEQYF	NA	TRBV19	TRBJ2-7	NA
TGTGCCAGCTCACCAGATCGGCAGGGGAGTCAGCCCCAGCATTTT	CASSPDRQGSQPQHF	NA	TRBV18	TRBJ1-5	NA
TGTGCCAGTAGTCCAACCCCGGGGGACTCTGGAAACACCATATATTTT	CASSPTPGDSGNTIYF	NA	TRBV19	TRBJ1-3	once
TGTGCCAGCAGTGAGTTGGACCATAGCAATCAGCCCCAGCATTTT	CASSELDHSNQPQHF	NA	TRBV6-1	TRBJ1-5	NA
TGTGCCAGCAGCTTCCAGACTAGCACGGAGACCCAGTACTTC	CASSFQTSTETQYF	TRBD2	TRBV7-2	TRBJ2-5	NA
TGCGCCAGCAGCCGGGGACAGGTGAACACTGAAGCTTTCTTT	CASSRGQVNTEAFF	TRBD1	TRBV5-1	TRBJ1-1	NA
TGCGCCAGCAGCCAAGTGGGACAGGGGGCACATCAGCCCCAGCATTTT	CASSQVGQGAHQPQHF	TRBD1	TRBV4-1	TRBJ1-5	NA
TGTGCCAGCTCACCACCGGGATTTCCCGATACGCAGTATTTT	CASSPPGFPDTQYF	NA	TRBV18	TRBJ2-3	NA
TGTGCCAGCAGTTTGTACTCAGGGGGCTTGGGCAATCAGCCCCAGCATTTT	CASSLYSGGLGNQPQHF	TRBD1	TRBV27	TRBJ1-5	NA
TGTGCCTGGAGTGTAAGGGGGCACAGTAATGAAAAACTGTTTTTT	CAWSVRGHSNEKLFF	TRBD1	TRBV30	TRBJ1-4	NA
TGTGCCAGCAGTGGTAGCGGGGGCAGCACAGATACGCAGTATTTT	CASSGSGGSTDTQYF	TRBD2	TRBV5-4	TRBJ2-3	NA
TGCGCCAGCAGCTTCGGACAGGGAGGCTACAATGAGCAGTTCTTC	CASSFGQGGYNEQFF	TRBD1	TRBV5-1	TRBJ2-1	NA
TGTGCCAGCAGCGTAACAGGGGGCTACACTGAAGCTTTCTTT	CASSVTGGYTEAFF	TRBD1	TRBV9	TRBJ1-1	NA
TGTGCCATCAGTGAGTGGGACAGTGATCAGCCCCAGCATTTT	CAISEWDSDQPQHF	TRBD1	TRBV10-3	TRBJ1-5	NA
TGTGCCAGCAGTTATGAGTTTTCGGGAACCATTCAGTACTTC	CASSYEFSGTIQYF	NA	TRBV6-5	TRBJ2-4	NA
TGTGCCAGCAAATTCGACAGGCGTGCAACTAATGAAAAACTGTTTTTT	CASKFDRRATNEKLFF	NA	TRBV27	TRBJ1-4	once
TGTGCCACCAGCAGGGGGGAGGGGAGGAGTGGCTACACCTTC	CATSRGEGRSGYTF	NA	TRBV15	TRBJ1-2	NA
TGCGCCAGCAGCGCCGGGCCTAGCGGATCGGGCGGGGAGCTGTTTTTT	CASSAGPSGSGGELFF	TRBD2	TRBV4-1	TRBJ2-2	NA
TGTGCCAGCAGCACCTCCGGGAGAGAACCGAACACTGAAGCTTTCTTT	CASSTSGREPNTEAFF	NA	TRBV11-2	TRBJ1-1	NA
TGTGCCAGCAGTTTAGTGGACAGGGGGTCTGGAGAGCAGTACTTC	CASSLVDRGSGEQYF	TRBD1	TRBV27	TRBJ2-7	NA
TGTGCCAGTAGTATTCGACAGGGCCTTAACTATGGCTACACCTTC	CASSIRQGLNYGYTF	TRBD1	TRBV19	TRBJ1-2	NA
TGTGCCAGCGCCTCGAGTGGAGGACAATACGAGCAGTACTTC	CASASSGGQYEQYF	NA	TRBV7-2	TRBJ2-7	NA
TGTGCCAGCAGCTCAGGCACAGGGTTGGTCTATGGCTACACCTTC	CASSSGTGLVYGYTF	NA	TRBV5-4	TRBJ1-2	few
TGTGCCAGCAGCTTGTATTATCTACCCACCCCTGGGGCCAACGTCCTGACTTTC	CASSLYYLPTPGANVLTF	NA	TRBV5-6	TRBJ2-6	NA
TGCAGCGTTTCTATAAGCAACACTGAAGCTTTCTTT	CSVSISNTEAFF	NA	TRBV29-1	TRBJ1-1	NA
TGCGCCAGCAGCTTGGAAGGGACTAGCGGGCAAGAGACCCAGTACTTC	CASSLEGTSGQETQYF	TRBD2	TRBV5-1	TRBJ2-5	NA
TGTGCCATCAGTTACGACAGGGGCCATGGCTACACCTTC	CAISYDRGHGYTF	TRBD1	TRBV10-3	TRBJ1-2	NA
TGCGCCAGCAGCTTGGATTCAGACTACGAGCAGTACTTC	CASSLDSDYEQYF	NA	TRBV5-1	TRBJ2-7	NA
TGTGCCAGCAGTGAAGGATGGAACTCCTACAATGAGCAGTTCTTC	CASSEGWNSYNEQFF	NA	TRBV6-1	TRBJ2-1	NA
TGTGCCAGCAGCCCTGGCCCCGACAGGGGAAGAAATGGCTACACCTTC	CASSPGPDRGRNGYTF	NA	TRBV21-1	TRBJ1-2	NA
TGTGCCAGTGTACCCCCGGGTGGTCACAATCAGCCCCAGCATTTT	CASVPPGGHNQPQHF	NA	TRBV19	TRBJ1-5	NA
TGTGCCAGCAGTGGGGACAGGACCTATCAGCCCCAGCATTTT	CASSGDRTYQPQHF	TRBD1	TRBV27	TRBJ1-5	NA
TGTGCCAGCAGTCCCGCCTCTAGCGGGGGGGGGAATGAGCAGTTCTTC	CASSPASSGGGNEQFF	TRBD2	TRBV28	TRBJ2-1	NA
TGTGCCAGCGGTGACGGAAACTATGGCTACACCTTC	CASGDGNYGYTF	NA	TRBV7-8	TRBJ1-2	once
TGTGCCATCAGTGACTCACTAGCGGGGGTCTACAATGAGCAGTTCTTC	CAISDSLAGVYNEQFF	TRBD2	TRBV10-3	TRBJ2-1	NA
TGTGCCAGCAGACTCAGCAACACCGGGGAGCTGTTTTTT	CASRLSNTGELFF	NA	TRBV28	TRBJ2-2	few
TGTGCCAGCTCGGGAGCGGCAGCAGATACGCAGTATTTT	CASSGAAADTQYF	NA	TRBV18	TRBJ2-3	NA
TGCAGCCTACTTTCCGGGAGAGCAACTAATGAAAAACTGTTTTTT	CSLLSGRATNEKLFF	NA	TRBV29-1	TRBJ1-4	NA
TGTGCCAGCAGCTTAGAATTCGAGCAGTACTTC	CASSLEFEQYF	NA	TRBV7-2	TRBJ2-7	NA
TGTGCCAGCTCACCCCAGGACAGGGGCAATGGAAACACCATATATTTT	CASSPQDRGNGNTIYF	TRBD1	TRBV18	TRBJ1-3	NA
TGTGCCAGCAGATCCATTCCAACAGGGGGCCGCACAGATACGCAGTATTTT	CASRSIPTGGRTDTQYF	TRBD1	TRBV5-4	TRBJ2-3	NA